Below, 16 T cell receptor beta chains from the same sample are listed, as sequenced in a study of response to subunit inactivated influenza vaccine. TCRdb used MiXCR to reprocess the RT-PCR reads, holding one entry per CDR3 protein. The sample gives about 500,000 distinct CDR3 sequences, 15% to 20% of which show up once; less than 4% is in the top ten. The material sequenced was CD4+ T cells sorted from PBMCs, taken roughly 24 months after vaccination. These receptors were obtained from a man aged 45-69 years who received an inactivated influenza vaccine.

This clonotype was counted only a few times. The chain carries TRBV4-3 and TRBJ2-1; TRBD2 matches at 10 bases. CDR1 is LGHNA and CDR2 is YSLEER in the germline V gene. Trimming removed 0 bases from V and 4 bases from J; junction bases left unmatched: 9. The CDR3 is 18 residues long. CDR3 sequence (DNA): TGCGCCAGCAGCCAAGAAGGAATGAGCGGGGGGGCTTACAATGAGCAGTTCTTC. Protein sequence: CASSQEGMSGGAYNEQFF.

CDR3 sequence: CASTRDSLNTGELFF. The CDR3 region has the DNA TGTGCCAGCACCCGGGACAGCCTGAACACCGGGGAGCTGTTTTTT. This chain uses TRBV12-3 or TRBV12-4 with TRBJ2-2, with TRBD1 identical over 7 bases. The CDR3 has 15 amino acids. Trimming at V came to 7 bases and at J to 1 base, leaving 6 bases not matched to a gene.

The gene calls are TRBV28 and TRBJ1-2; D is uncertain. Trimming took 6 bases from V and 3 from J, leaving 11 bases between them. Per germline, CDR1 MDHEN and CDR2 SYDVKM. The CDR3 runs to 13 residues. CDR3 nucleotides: TGTGCCAGCAGCCAAACTCCCGACTATGGCTACACCTTC. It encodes CASSQTPDYGYTF.

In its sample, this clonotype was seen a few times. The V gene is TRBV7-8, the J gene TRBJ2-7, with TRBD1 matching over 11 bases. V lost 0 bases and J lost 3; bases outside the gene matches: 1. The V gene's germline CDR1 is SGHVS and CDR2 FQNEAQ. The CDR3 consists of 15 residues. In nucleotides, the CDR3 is TGTGCCAGCAGCTTAGCGGGACAGGGGGGCTACGAGCAGTACTTC. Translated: CASSLAGQGGYEQYF.

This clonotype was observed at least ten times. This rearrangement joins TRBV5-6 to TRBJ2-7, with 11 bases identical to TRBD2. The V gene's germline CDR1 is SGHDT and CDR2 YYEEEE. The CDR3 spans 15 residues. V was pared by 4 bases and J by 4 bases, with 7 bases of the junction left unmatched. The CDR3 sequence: CASSRLAGGEYEQYF. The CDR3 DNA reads TGTGCCAGCAGCCGATTAGCGGGAGGGGAGTACGAGCAGTACTTC.

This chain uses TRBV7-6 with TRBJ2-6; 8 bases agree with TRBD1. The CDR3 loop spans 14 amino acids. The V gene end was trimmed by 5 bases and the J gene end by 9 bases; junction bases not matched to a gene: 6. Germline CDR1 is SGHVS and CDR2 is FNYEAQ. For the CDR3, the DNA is TGTGCCAGCAGCAACCGGGACAGGCGCAACGTCCTGACTTTC. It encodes CASSNRDRRNVLTF.

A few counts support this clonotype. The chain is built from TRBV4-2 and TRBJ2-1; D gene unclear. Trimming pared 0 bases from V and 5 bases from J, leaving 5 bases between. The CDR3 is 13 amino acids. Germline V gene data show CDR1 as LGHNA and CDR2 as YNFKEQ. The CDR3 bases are TGTGCCAGCAGCCAAGAACAACACAATGAGCAGTTCTTC. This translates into CASSQEQHNEQFF.

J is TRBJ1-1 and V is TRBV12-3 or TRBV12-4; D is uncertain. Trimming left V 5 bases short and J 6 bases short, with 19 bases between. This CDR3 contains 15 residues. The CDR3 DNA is TGTGCCAGCAGTCCCCCCACGGGGAGTGGAGCTGAAGCTTTCTTT. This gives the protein CASSPPTGSGAEAFF.

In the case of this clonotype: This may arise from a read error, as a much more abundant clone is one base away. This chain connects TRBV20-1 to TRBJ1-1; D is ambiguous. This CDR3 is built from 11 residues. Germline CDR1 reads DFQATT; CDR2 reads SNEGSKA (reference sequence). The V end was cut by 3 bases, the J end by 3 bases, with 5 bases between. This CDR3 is CSARVDTEAFF. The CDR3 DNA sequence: TGCAGTGCTAGGGTGGACACTGAAGCTTTCTTT.

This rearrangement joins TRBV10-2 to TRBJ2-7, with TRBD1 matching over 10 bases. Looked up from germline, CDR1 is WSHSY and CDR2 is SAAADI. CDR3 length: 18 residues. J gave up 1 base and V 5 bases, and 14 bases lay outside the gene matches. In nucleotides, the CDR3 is TGCGCCAGCAGTCCGGGAGCCGGGACAGGGGTTTCATCCTACGAGCAGTACTTC. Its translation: CASSPGAGTGVSSYEQYF.

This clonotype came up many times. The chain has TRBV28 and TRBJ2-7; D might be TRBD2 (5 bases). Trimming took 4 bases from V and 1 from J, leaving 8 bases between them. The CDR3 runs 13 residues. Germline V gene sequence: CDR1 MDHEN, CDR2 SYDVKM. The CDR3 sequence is CASSSGWSYEQYF. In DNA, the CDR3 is TGTGCCAGCAGTTCGGGGTGGTCCTACGAGCAGTACTTC.

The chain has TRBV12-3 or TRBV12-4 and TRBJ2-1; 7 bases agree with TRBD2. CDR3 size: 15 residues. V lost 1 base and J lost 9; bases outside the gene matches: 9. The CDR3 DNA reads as TGTGCCAGCAGTTTAGGGTTGGGTAGCGGGTTTGAGCAGTTCTTC. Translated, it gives CASSLGLGSGFEQFF.

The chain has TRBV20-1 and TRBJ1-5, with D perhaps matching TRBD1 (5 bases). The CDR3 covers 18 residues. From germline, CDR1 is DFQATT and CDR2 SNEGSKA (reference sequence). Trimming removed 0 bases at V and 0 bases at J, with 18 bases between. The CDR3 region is CSARDSGRNLYSNQPQHF. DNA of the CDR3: TGCAGTGCTAGAGACTCGGGACGGAACCTTTATAGCAATCAGCCCCAGCATTTT.

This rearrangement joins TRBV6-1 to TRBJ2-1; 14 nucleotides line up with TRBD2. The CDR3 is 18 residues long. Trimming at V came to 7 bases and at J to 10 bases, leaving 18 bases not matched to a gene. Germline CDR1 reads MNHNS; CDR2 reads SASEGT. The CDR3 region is CASISGGLAGAPAGEQFF. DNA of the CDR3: TGTGCCAGCATATCAGGGGGACTAGCGGGAGCACCGGCGGGGGAGCAGTTCTTC.

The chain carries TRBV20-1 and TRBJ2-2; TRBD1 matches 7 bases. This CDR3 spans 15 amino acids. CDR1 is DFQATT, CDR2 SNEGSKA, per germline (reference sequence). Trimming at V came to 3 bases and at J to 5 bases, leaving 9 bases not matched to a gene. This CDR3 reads CSARAPGQKTGELFF. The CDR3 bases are TGCAGTGCTAGGGCCCCGGGACAGAAAACCGGGGAGCTGTTTTTT.

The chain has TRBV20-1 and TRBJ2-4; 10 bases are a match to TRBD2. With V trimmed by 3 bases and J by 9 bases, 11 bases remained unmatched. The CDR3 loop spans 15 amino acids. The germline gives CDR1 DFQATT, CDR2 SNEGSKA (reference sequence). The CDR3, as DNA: TGCAGTGCTAGGGAGCGGGGGGGCCTCGAGCTCATTCAGTACTTC. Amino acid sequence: CSARERGGLELIQYF.